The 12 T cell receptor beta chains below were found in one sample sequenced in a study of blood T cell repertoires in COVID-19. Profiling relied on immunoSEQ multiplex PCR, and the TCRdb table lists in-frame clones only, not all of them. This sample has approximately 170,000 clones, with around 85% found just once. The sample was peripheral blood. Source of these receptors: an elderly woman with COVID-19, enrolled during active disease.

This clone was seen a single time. The DNA of the CDR3 is TGCAGCGTTGTACCACAAAACAGGGGCCTCACTGAAGCTTTCTTT. This encodes CSVVPQNRGLTEAFF. This chain uses TRBV29-1 with TRBJ1-1; 7 bases match TRBD1. Germline V gives CDR1 SQVTM, CDR2 ANQGSEA. CDR3 length: 15 amino acids. Trimming cost V 4 bases and J 4 bases; bases outside gene matches: 12.

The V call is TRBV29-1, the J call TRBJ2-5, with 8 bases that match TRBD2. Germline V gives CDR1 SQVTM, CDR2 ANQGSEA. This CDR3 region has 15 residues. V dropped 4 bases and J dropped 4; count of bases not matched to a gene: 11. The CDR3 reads CSVVFSGGAGETQYF. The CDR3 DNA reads TGCAGCGTTGTGTTTTCCGGGGGGGCCGGAGAGACCCAGTACTTC.

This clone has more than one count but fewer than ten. The CDR3 sequence: CATSRVDSYEQYF. The DNA for the CDR3 is TGTGCCACCAGCAGAGTAGACAGCTACGAGCAGTACTTC. This chain connects TRBV15 to TRBJ2-7; D perhaps matches TRBD1 (5 bases). Trimming removed 1 base from V and 3 bases from J, with 7 bases in between. The CDR3 has 13 amino acids. The germline V gene has CDR1 LNHNV and CDR2 YYDKDF (reference sequence).

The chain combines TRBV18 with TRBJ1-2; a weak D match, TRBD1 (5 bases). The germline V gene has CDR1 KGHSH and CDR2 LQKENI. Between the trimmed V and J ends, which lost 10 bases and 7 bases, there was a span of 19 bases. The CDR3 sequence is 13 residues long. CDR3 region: CATAPSGSSGYTF. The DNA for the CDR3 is TGTGCCACAGCCCCCTCAGGGTCGAGTGGCTACACCTTC. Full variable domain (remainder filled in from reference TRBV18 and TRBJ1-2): NAGVMQNPRHLVRRRGQEARLRCSPMKGHSHVYWYRQLPEEGLKFMVYLQKENIIDESGMPKERFSAEFPKEGPSILRIQQVVRGDSAAYFCATAPSGSSGYTFGSGTRLTVV.

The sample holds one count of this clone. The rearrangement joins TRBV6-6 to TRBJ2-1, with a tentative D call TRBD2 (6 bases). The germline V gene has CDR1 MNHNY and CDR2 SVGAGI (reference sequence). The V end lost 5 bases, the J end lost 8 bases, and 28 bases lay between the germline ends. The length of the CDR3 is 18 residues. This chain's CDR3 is CASSRSSQVRQPGDEQFF. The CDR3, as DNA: TGTGCCAGCAGTCGCTCCTCCCAAGTAAGACAGCCGGGGGATGAGCAGTTCTTC.

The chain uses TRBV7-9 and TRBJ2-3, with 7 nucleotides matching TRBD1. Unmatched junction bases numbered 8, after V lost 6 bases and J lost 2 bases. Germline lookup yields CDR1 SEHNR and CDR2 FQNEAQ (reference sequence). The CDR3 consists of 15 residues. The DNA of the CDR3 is TGTGCCAGCAGTCCCGGGACAGTGGTCACAGATACGCAGTATTTT. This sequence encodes CASSPGTVVTDTQYF.

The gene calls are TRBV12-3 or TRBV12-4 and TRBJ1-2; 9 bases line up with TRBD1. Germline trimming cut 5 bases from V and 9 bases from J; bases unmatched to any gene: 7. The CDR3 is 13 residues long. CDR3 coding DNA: TGTGCCAGCAGTATGAGGACAGGGGTTAGCTACACCTTC. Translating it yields CASSMRTGVSYTF.

CDR3 loop: CASSLGGGFSQETQYF. CDR3 DNA: TGTGCCAGCAGCTTGGGGGGGGGTTTTAGCCAAGAGACCCAGTACTTC. The chain recombines TRBV5-4 with TRBJ2-5; 7 bases align to TRBD2. Germline V lookup: CDR1 SGHNT, CDR2 YYREEE (reference sequence). This CDR3 is built from 16 residues. Germline trimming cut 0 bases from V and 1 base from J; bases unmatched to any gene: 6.

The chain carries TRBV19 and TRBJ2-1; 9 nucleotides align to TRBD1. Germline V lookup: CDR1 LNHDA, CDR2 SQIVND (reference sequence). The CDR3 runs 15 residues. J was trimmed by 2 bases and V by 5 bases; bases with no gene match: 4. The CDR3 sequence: CASSLDRGTYNEQFF. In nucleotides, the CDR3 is TGTGCCAGTAGTCTGGACAGGGGAACCTACAATGAGCAGTTCTTC.

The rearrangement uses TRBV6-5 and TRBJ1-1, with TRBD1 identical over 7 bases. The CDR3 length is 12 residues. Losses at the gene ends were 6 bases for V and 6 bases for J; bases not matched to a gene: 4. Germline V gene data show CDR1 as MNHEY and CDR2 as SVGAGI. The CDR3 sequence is CASSETGSEAFF. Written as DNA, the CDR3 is TGTGCCAGCAGCGAGACAGGGTCTGAAGCTTTCTTT.

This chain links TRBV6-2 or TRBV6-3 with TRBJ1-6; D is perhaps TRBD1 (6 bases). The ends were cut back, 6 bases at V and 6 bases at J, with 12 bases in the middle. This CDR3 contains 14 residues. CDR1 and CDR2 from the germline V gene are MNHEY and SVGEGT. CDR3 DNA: TGTGCCAGCAGCCTACAGGGCCCTAATTCACCCCTCCACTTT. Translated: CASSLQGPNSPLHF.

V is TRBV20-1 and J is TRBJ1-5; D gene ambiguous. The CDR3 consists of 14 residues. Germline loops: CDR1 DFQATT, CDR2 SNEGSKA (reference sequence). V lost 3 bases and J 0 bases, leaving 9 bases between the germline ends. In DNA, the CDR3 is TGCAGTGCTAGTCTTACTGATAGCAATCAGCCCCAGCATTTT. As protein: CSASLTDSNQPQHF.